This T cell receptor beta chain was sequenced during a study of cytomegalovirus exposure and HLA in healthy donors. Study observations and caveats: In a later analysis, HLA-C alleles had the fewest associated TCRs, DRB1 alleles the most.

Note on this clone: What it recognizes is unknown.

Amplification used 60 Vbeta primers and 13 Jbeta primers. Repertoires were generated with immunoSEQ multiplex PCR, while TCRdb's copy carries only in-frame clones and drops some. The sample holds some 190,000 clones, approximately 80% seen once. The sequence was collected from a male donor in good health and CMV-seronegative. The specimen sequenced was PBMCs.

The CDR3 nucleotides read TGTGCCAGCAGCCAAGAGGCAGGGAGGAACGGTCAGCCCCAGCATTTT. It is translated as CASSQEAGRNGQPQHF. The chain carries TRBV4-2 and TRBJ1-5, with a weak D call TRBD1 (5 bases). This CDR3 is 16 amino acids long. The V end was cut by 0 bases, the J end by 6 bases, with 15 bases between. Germline CDR1 is LGHNA and CDR2 is YNFKEQ.